The present T cell receptor beta chain was sequenced within a study of regulatory T cells in long-lasting Graves disease. Whole-study results and caveats: Accuracy could have been hurt by small sample size.

Arm-PCR with iRepertoire HTBI primers amplified the CDR3 regions for these TCR beta libraries. TCRdb recomputed calls from the multiplex PCR reads with MiXCR, one row per CDR3 protein. The data hold a few hundred thousand distinct CDR3 sequences, with around a quarter observed a single time. Time point here: persistent/refractory GD, antithyroid drugs over 5 years with positive TRAb. With RNA extracted from PBMCs as input, the TCR library was made. Per American Thyroid Association guidelines, Graves' disease was diagnosed. An endocrinology department in Xi'an, China, supplied the patients. Trimming took off 0 bases at V and 6 bases at J, with 10 bases between the two ends. Germline V gene lookup returns CDR1 SGHNT and CDR2 YENEEA. The CDR3 is 14 amino acids. This clonotype was picked up many times. Antigen specificity is unknown.

The sequencing here drew on peripheral blood mononuclear cells (PBMCs), taken when the disease was refractory, from a patient treated with antithyroid drugs. The sequence was collected from a female donor with Graves disease. This sequence joins TRBV11-3 and TRBJ2-3, with a weak D call TRBD1 (6 bases). CDR3 loop: CASSLDDRTDTQYF. The CDR3 DNA reads TGTGCCAGCAGCTTAGACGACAGGACTGATACGCAGTATTTT.